These T cell receptor beta chains were read from a single sample in a study of early T cells in non-severe SARS-CoV-2 infection. TCRdb re-derived calls from the 5' RACE reads in MiXCR, one entry per CDR3 protein. The repertoire includes 100,000 to 150,000 distinct CDR3 sequences, under 15% of them detected once, and just over 20% sits in the top ten. Source material: whole blood. The receptors come from an adult who was a healthcare worker with PCR-confirmed SARS-CoV-2 infection or an uninfected control (not recorded which). Both conserved end residues are part of each CDR3. Each record gives: J gene, clone size, V gene, D gene, CDR3 DNA, CDR3 protein. The D gene is left open where the match is weak. Part of the rows lack a size; the others show once, few, many or a class for expanded clones.

j_call: TRBJ1-1
clone_size: NA
v_call: TRBV20-1
d_call: TRBD1
cdr3_nt: TGCAGTGCCCGACAGGGTGGCCCCGTGACTGAAGCTTTCTTT
cdr3_aa: CSARQGGPVTEAFF

j_call: TRBJ2-3
clone_size: many
v_call: TRBV5-6
d_call: TRBD1
cdr3_nt: TGTGCCAGCAGCTGGGGGACAGGGGTTCTCGCAGATACGCAGTATTTT
cdr3_aa: CASSWGTGVLADTQYF

j_call: TRBJ2-3
clone_size: NA
v_call: TRBV29-1
d_call: NA
cdr3_nt: TGCAGCGGAAGGGCCACAGATACGCAGTATTTT
cdr3_aa: CSGRATDTQYF

j_call: TRBJ2-5
clone_size: many
v_call: TRBV12-3/TRBV12-4
d_call: NA
cdr3_nt: TGTGCCAGCAGTTTAGGCGCTAGCCAAGAGACCCAGTACTTC
cdr3_aa: CASSLGASQETQYF

j_call: TRBJ1-1
clone_size: few
v_call: TRBV5-1
d_call: NA
cdr3_nt: TGCGCCAGCAGCTTGCAGGAGGAATGGACTGAAGCTTTCTTT
cdr3_aa: CASSLQEEWTEAFF

j_call: TRBJ2-7
clone_size: NA
v_call: TRBV7-8
d_call: NA
cdr3_nt: TGTGCCAGCAGCGCAGCCGGAGGGTACGAGCAGTACTTC
cdr3_aa: CASSAAGGYEQYF

j_call: TRBJ2-7
clone_size: NA
v_call: TRBV9
d_call: NA
cdr3_nt: TGTGCCAGCAGCGTAGATCCGGGGGAAACCTACGAGCAGTACTTC
cdr3_aa: CASSVDPGETYEQYF

j_call: TRBJ2-1
clone_size: many
v_call: TRBV10-3
d_call: NA
cdr3_nt: TGTGCCATCAGTGATCCCCCAGGGGATGAGCAGTTCTTC
cdr3_aa: CAISDPPGDEQFF

j_call: TRBJ1-6
clone_size: few
v_call: TRBV9
d_call: TRBD1
cdr3_nt: TGTGCCAGCAGCGCGGGGACAGCTAATTCACCCCTCCACTTT
cdr3_aa: CASSAGTANSPLHF

j_call: TRBJ2-1
clone_size: few
v_call: TRBV11-3
d_call: TRBD2
cdr3_nt: TGTGCCAGCAGCTCCAAAAGTAGCGGGGTTGGCAATGAGCAGTTCTTC
cdr3_aa: CASSSKSSGVGNEQFF

j_call: TRBJ2-3
clone_size: few
v_call: TRBV30
d_call: TRBD2
cdr3_nt: TGTGCCCGGACGGCGGGGGGGTCAGCAGATACGCAGTATTTT
cdr3_aa: CARTAGGSADTQYF

j_call: TRBJ2-1
clone_size: few
v_call: TRBV13
d_call: NA
cdr3_nt: TGTGCCAGCAGCAACCGCGGGAACCCTGTTTACAATGAGCAGTTCTTC
cdr3_aa: CASSNRGNPVYNEQFF

j_call: TRBJ1-4
clone_size: NA
v_call: TRBV10-2
d_call: NA
cdr3_nt: TGCGCCAGCAGTGAGAGGACAGTGGGGAATGAAAAACTGTTTTTT
cdr3_aa: CASSERTVGNEKLFF

j_call: TRBJ2-7
clone_size: few
v_call: TRBV11-2
d_call: NA
cdr3_nt: TGTGCCAGCAGCTTAGAGAGGTCCTACGAGCAGTACTTC
cdr3_aa: CASSLERSYEQYF

j_call: TRBJ1-2
clone_size: NA
v_call: TRBV7-3
d_call: NA
cdr3_nt: TGTGCCAGCAGCTTAATCGGGGGTGATTCGGATGGCTACACCTTC
cdr3_aa: CASSLIGGDSDGYTF

j_call: TRBJ2-7
clone_size: few
v_call: TRBV20-1
d_call: NA
cdr3_nt: TGCAGTGCTAGACGGGAACCCACCTACGAGCAGTACTTC
cdr3_aa: CSARREPTYEQYF

j_call: TRBJ1-2
clone_size: NA
v_call: TRBV10-3
d_call: TRBD1
cdr3_nt: TGTGCCATCAGTGGGGGACAGGGATCGAACTATGGCTACACCTTC
cdr3_aa: CAISGGQGSNYGYTF

j_call: TRBJ2-7
clone_size: few
v_call: TRBV7-6
d_call: NA
cdr3_nt: TGTGCCAGCAGCTTATCAACAGGGACCTACGAGCAGTACTTC
cdr3_aa: CASSLSTGTYEQYF

j_call: TRBJ1-1
clone_size: few
v_call: TRBV11-2
d_call: NA
cdr3_nt: TGTGCCAGCAGTCGTTGGACAAGGACGAACACTGAAGCTTTCTTT
cdr3_aa: CASSRWTRTNTEAFF

j_call: TRBJ1-6
clone_size: NA
v_call: TRBV5-4
d_call: NA
cdr3_nt: TGTGCCAGCACCCCGGGCGGGACAAATAATTCACCCCTCCACTTT
cdr3_aa: CASTPGGTNNSPLHF

j_call: TRBJ1-2
clone_size: few
v_call: TRBV27
d_call: TRBD1
cdr3_nt: TGTGCCAGCAGTTTACGGCAGGGGGCGGAGGGCTACACCTTC
cdr3_aa: CASSLRQGAEGYTF

j_call: TRBJ1-4
clone_size: NA
v_call: TRBV30
d_call: NA
cdr3_nt: TGTGCCTGGACCCGGGGCGGCGGAAATGAAAAACTGTTTTTT
cdr3_aa: CAWTRGGGNEKLFF

j_call: TRBJ1-2
clone_size: NA
v_call: TRBV19
d_call: NA
cdr3_nt: TGTGCCAGTAGTCTACAACCCTTTCTCTATGGCTACACCTTC
cdr3_aa: CASSLQPFLYGYTF

j_call: TRBJ2-5
clone_size: few
v_call: TRBV3-1
d_call: NA
cdr3_nt: TGTGCCAGCAGCCAAGGTCGTCCGGAGACCCAGTACTTC
cdr3_aa: CASSQGRPETQYF

j_call: TRBJ2-2
clone_size: few
v_call: TRBV24-1
d_call: TRBD1
cdr3_nt: TGTGCCACCAGTGATTCGGGACAGTTTGGCACCGGGGAGCTGTTTTTT
cdr3_aa: CATSDSGQFGTGELFF

j_call: TRBJ2-5
clone_size: many
v_call: TRBV6-1
d_call: NA
cdr3_nt: TGTGCCAGCAGTGAAGGTTCCAGCCGGGAGACCCAGTACTTC
cdr3_aa: CASSEGSSRETQYF

j_call: TRBJ2-1
clone_size: NA
v_call: TRBV7-8
d_call: NA
cdr3_nt: TGTGCCAGCAGCTTAGAGAGCTCCTACAATGAGCAGTTCTTC
cdr3_aa: CASSLESSYNEQFF

j_call: TRBJ1-1
clone_size: many
v_call: TRBV20-1
d_call: NA
cdr3_nt: TGCAGTGCTGGTGAGAACACTGAAGCTTTCTTT
cdr3_aa: CSAGENTEAFF

j_call: TRBJ1-4
clone_size: NA
v_call: TRBV25-1
d_call: NA
cdr3_nt: TGTGCCAGCAGTGAAGCGGGGAGTGGGGAAAAACTGTTTTTT
cdr3_aa: CASSEAGSGEKLFF

j_call: TRBJ2-1
clone_size: NA
v_call: TRBV18
d_call: TRBD2
cdr3_nt: TGTGCCAGCTCACATTGGACTAGCGGGGAGCATGAGCAGTTCTTC
cdr3_aa: CASSHWTSGEHEQFF

j_call: TRBJ2-3
clone_size: few
v_call: TRBV9
d_call: TRBD2
cdr3_nt: TGTGCCAGCAGCGTAGTGGAGCGGGGGGCCACAGATACGCAGTATTTT
cdr3_aa: CASSVVERGATDTQYF

j_call: TRBJ2-3
clone_size: NA
v_call: TRBV11-2
d_call: NA
cdr3_nt: TGTGCCAGCAGCTTACCCGCTAGCACAGATACGCAGTATTTT
cdr3_aa: CASSLPASTDTQYF

j_call: TRBJ1-2
clone_size: few
v_call: TRBV6-1
d_call: NA
cdr3_nt: TGTGCCAGCAGTGAACCGGGATCTCCCTACACCTTC
cdr3_aa: CASSEPGSPYTF

j_call: TRBJ1-4
clone_size: many
v_call: TRBV7-2
d_call: TRBD1
cdr3_nt: TGTGCCAGCAGAGGACAGGGCAGGGAAAAACTGTTTTTT
cdr3_aa: CASRGQGREKLFF

j_call: TRBJ2-5
clone_size: few
v_call: TRBV6-2/TRBV6-3
d_call: NA
cdr3_nt: TGTGCCAGCAGGGAGATCGGGACGGCGCAAGAGACCCAGTACTTC
cdr3_aa: CASREIGTAQETQYF

j_call: TRBJ2-3
clone_size: few
v_call: TRBV30
d_call: TRBD1
cdr3_nt: TGTGCCTGGAGCCGGGACAGGGCTGTCGATACGCAGTATTTT
cdr3_aa: CAWSRDRAVDTQYF

j_call: TRBJ2-6
clone_size: NA
v_call: TRBV7-9
d_call: TRBD1
cdr3_nt: TGTGCCAGCAGCCCCGGACAGGGGGCCGTCTCTGGGGCCAACGTCCTGACTTTC
cdr3_aa: CASSPGQGAVSGANVLTF

j_call: TRBJ2-2
clone_size: few
v_call: TRBV12-5
d_call: TRBD1
cdr3_nt: TGTGCTAGTGGTTTGCCGGGGACAGGGGGTACCGGGGAGCTGTTTTTT
cdr3_aa: CASGLPGTGGTGELFF

j_call: TRBJ2-1
clone_size: many
v_call: TRBV2
d_call: TRBD2
cdr3_nt: TGTGCCAGCAGGGGAGGGCAGGCGCTCTCCTACAATGAGCAGTTCTTC
cdr3_aa: CASRGGQALSYNEQFF

j_call: TRBJ2-2
clone_size: NA
v_call: TRBV7-2
d_call: NA
cdr3_nt: TGTGCCAGCAGCCCAGGGCCCGGGGAGCTGTTTTTT
cdr3_aa: CASSPGPGELFF

j_call: TRBJ1-1
clone_size: once
v_call: TRBV29-1
d_call: TRBD1
cdr3_nt: TGCAGCGTAGGGACAGGACCTTTAGTGTTCACTGAAGCTTTCTTT
cdr3_aa: CSVGTGPLVFTEAFF

j_call: TRBJ1-2
clone_size: many
v_call: TRBV10-2
d_call: TRBD1
cdr3_nt: TGCGCCAGCACAAGGGACAGCTATGGCTACACCTTC
cdr3_aa: CASTRDSYGYTF

j_call: TRBJ2-6
clone_size: NA
v_call: TRBV4-1
d_call: NA
cdr3_nt: TGCGCCAGCAGCCAAGATATACGGTCCGGGGCCAACGTCCTGACTTTC
cdr3_aa: CASSQDIRSGANVLTF

j_call: TRBJ1-1
clone_size: few
v_call: TRBV10-3
d_call: NA
cdr3_nt: TGTGCCATCAGTGACCATACGAGGGGGACTGAAGCTTTCTTT
cdr3_aa: CAISDHTRGTEAFF

j_call: TRBJ2-7
clone_size: few
v_call: TRBV7-2
d_call: NA
cdr3_nt: TGTGCCAGCAGCTCGACACCTAGCTACGAGCAGTACTTC
cdr3_aa: CASSSTPSYEQYF

j_call: TRBJ2-1
clone_size: few
v_call: TRBV27
d_call: NA
cdr3_nt: TGTGCCAGCAGTACTACCCATCCCTATTACAATGAGCAGTTCTTC
cdr3_aa: CASSTTHPYYNEQFF